The 7 T cell receptor beta chains below come from one sample, sequenced in a study of monozygotic twins with inflammatory bowel disease. With the 5' RACE reads reprocessed, TCRdb shows one record per CDR3 protein and no DNA. This repertoire includes fewer than 450,000 distinct CDR3 sequences. The specimen sequenced was blood. These receptors were collected from a human donor with ulcerative colitis or Crohn's disease, or a healthy co-twin of an affected twin (not recorded which).

The chain couples TRBV3-1 to TRBJ2-6; the D call from TCRdb, TRBD2, cannot be confirmed without DNA. CDR1 and CDR2 from the germline V gene are LGHDT and YNNKEL (reference sequence). This CDR3 has 19 amino acids. The CDR3 is CASSRSIAGPSSGANVLTF. The whole variable domain, remainder taken from reference TRBV3-1 and TRBJ2-6, is DTAVSQTPKYLVTQMGNDKSIKCEQNLGHDTMYWYKQDSKKFLKIMFSYNNKELIINETVPNRFSPKSPDKAHLNLHINSLELGDSAVYFCASSRSIAGPSSGANVLTFGAGSRLTVL.

The chain uses TRBV7-9 and TRBJ1-2; there is no DNA to check the TCRdb D call of TRBD1. The CDR3 is 13 residues long. The germline CDR1 and CDR2 sequences are SEHNR and FQNEAQ (reference sequence). This CDR3 reads CASSPDRADGYTF. Full variable domain (missing parts from reference TRBV7-9 and TRBJ1-2): DTGVSQNPRHKITKRGQNVTFRCDPISEHNRLYWYRQTLGQGPEFLTYFQNEAQLEKSRLLSDRFSAERPKGSFSTLEIQRTEQGDSAMYLCASSPDRADGYTFGSGTRLTVV.

The rearrangement uses TRBV5-1 and TRBJ2-2; absent DNA, TCRdb's TRBD1 call cannot be checked. This CDR3 contains 17 residues. Germline CDR1 reads SGHRS; CDR2 reads YFSETQ. The CDR3 region is CASSSAGTGELAGELFF.

The rearrangement links TRBV30 to TRBJ1-2; TCRdb reports TRBD1, a call that lacks DNA to check it against. From germline, CDR1 is GTSNPN and CDR2 SVGIG (reference sequence). The CDR3 sequence is 14 residues long. CDR3 region: CAWNTGTAAGGYTF. Looking up the rest from reference TRBV30 and TRBJ1-2 gives the full variable domain: SQTIHQWPATLVQPVGSPLSLECTVEGTSNPNLYWYRQAAGRGLQLLFYSVGIGQISSEVPQNLSASRPQDRQFILSSKKLLLSDSGFYLCAWNTGTAAGGYTFGSGTRLTVV.

The chain employs TRBV4-3 and TRBJ1-1; lacking DNA, the TRBD1 call made by TCRdb goes unchecked. Per germline, CDR1 LGHNA and CDR2 YSLEER. This CDR3 has 16 amino acids. The CDR3 is CASSQEGGSLNTEAFF.

This chain links TRBV11-2 with TRBJ2-7; TCRdb proposes TRBD1, but this gene call is untestable without DNA. CDR1 is SGHAT, CDR2 FQNNGV, per germline. The CDR3 sequence is 15 residues long. The CDR3 reads CASSPGTGWAYEQYF.

The rearrangement joins TRBV7-9 to TRBJ1-3. The germline V gene encodes CDR1 SEHNR and CDR2 FQNEAQ (reference sequence). The CDR3 is 13 amino acids. This CDR3 reads CASSLDGGNTIYF.